This T cell receptor (beta chain) was documented in a study of blood T cell repertoires in COVID-19. About the study: Specimens from acute and convalescent COVID-19 originated in the United States, Italy and Spain. The analysed material was cDNA or gDNA that came from T cells, B-cell-depleted T cells, or PBMCs.

Under the authors' procedure: Amplified reference gene primers provided the basis for estimating nucleated cell counts. TCRdb's copy holds only in-frame clones and misses some; the assay was immunoSEQ multiplex PCR. That table supplies the V and J calls and clone size; D and trimming were determined from the DNA. The table shows approximately 130,000 clones, with roughly four fifths occurring only once. Trimming took off 0 bases at V and 5 bases at J, with 14 bases between the two ends. This CDR3 contains 16 residues. The germline gives CDR1 SGHRS, CDR2 YFSETQ. The sequenced sample consisted of peripheral blood. This TCR came from a human donor in a cohort sampled during active COVID-19. This sequence joins TRBV5-1 and TRBJ1-4, with D maybe TRBD1 (6 bases). The CDR3 sequence is CASSLGQDLRNEKLFF. CDR3 in DNA: TGCGCCAGCAGCTTGGGACAGGACCTTCGCAATGAAAAACTGTTTTTT.